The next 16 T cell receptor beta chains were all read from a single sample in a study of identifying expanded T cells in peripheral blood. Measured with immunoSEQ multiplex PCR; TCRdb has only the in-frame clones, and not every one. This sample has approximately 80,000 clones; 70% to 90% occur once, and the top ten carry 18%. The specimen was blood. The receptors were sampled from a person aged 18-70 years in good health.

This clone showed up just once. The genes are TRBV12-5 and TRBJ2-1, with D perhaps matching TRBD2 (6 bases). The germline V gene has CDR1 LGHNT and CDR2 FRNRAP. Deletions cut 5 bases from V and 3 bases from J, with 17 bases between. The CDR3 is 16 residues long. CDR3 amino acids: CASGLTNSGGYNEQFF. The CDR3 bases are TGTGCTAGTGGTCTAACGAATAGCGGAGGCTACAATGAGCAGTTCTTC.

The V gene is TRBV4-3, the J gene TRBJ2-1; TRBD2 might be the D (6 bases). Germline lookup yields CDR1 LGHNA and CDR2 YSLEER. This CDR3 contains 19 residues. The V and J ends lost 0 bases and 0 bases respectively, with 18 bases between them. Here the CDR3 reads CASSQDTPRGSFSYNEQFF. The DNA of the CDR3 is TGCGCCAGCAGCCAAGATACTCCCCGGGGGAGTTTCTCCTACAATGAGCAGTTCTTC.

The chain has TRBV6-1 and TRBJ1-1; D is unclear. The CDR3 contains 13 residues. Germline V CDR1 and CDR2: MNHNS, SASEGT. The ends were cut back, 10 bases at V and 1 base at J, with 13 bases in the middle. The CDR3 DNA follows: TGTGCCACCCACCTTACATCGAACACTGAAGCTTTCTTT. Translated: CATHLTSNTEAFF.

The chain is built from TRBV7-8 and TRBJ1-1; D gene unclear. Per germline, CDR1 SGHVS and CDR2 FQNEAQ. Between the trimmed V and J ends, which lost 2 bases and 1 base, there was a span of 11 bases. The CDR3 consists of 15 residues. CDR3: CASSLYRTENTEAFF. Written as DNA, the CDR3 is TGTGCCAGCAGCTTATATAGGACGGAGAACACTGAAGCTTTCTTT.

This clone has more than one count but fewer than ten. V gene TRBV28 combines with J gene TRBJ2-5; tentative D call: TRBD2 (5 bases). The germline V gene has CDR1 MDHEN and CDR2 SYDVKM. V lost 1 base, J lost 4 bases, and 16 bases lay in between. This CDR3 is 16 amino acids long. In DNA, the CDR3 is TGTGCCAGCAGTTTATTCCGGGCGGGTGCAGCAGAGACCCAGTACTTC. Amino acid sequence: CASSLFRAGAAETQYF.

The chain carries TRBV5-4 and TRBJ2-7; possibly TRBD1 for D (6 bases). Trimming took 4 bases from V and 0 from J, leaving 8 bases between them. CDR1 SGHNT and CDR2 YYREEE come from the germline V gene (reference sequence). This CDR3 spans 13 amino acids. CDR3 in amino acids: CASSRTDSYEQYF. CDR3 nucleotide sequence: TGTGCCAGCAGCCGGACAGACTCCTACGAGCAGTACTTC.

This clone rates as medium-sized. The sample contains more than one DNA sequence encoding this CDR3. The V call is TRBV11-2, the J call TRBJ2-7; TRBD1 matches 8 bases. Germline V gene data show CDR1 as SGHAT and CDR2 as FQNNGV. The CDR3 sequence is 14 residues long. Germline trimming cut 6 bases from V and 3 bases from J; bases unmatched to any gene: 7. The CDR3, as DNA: TGTGCCAGCAGGGGAACAGGGGGAAACTACGAGCAGTACTTC. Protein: CASRGTGGNYEQYF.

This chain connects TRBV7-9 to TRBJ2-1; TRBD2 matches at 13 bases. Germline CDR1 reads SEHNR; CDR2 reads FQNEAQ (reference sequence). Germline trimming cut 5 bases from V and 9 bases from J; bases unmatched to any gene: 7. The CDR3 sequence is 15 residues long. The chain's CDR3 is CASSPGTSGTGEQFF. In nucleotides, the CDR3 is TGTGCCAGCAGCCCCGGGACTAGCGGGACTGGTGAGCAGTTCTTC.

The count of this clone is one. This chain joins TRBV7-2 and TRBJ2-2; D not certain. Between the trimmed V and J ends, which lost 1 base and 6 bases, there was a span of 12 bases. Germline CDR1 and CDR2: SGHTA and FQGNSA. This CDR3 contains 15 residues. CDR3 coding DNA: TGTGCCAGCAGCTTAGGGGTAGAAAAGGCCGGGGAGCTGTTTTTT. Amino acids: CASSLGVEKAGELFF.

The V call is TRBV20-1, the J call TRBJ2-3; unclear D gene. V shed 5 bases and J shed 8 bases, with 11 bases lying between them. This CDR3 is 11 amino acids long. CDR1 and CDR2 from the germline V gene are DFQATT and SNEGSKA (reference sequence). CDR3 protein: CSAGRRRTQYF. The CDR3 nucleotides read TGCAGTGCTGGACGCAGGCGTACGCAGTATTTT.

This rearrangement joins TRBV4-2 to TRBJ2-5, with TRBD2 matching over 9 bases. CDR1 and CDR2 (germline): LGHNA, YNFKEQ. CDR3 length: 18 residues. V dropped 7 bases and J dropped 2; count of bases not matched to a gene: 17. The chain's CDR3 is CASKPDNLAGRGQETQYF. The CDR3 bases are TGTGCCAGCAAGCCCGACAACCTAGCGGGAAGGGGGCAAGAGACCCAGTACTTC.

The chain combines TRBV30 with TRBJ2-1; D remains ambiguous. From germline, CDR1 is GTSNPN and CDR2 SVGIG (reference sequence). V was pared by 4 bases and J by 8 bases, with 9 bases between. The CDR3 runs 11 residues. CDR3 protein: CAWIGLDEQFF. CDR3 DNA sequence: TGTGCCTGGATTGGTTTGGATGAGCAGTTCTTC. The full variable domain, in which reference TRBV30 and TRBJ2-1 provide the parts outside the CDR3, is SQTIHQWPATLVQPVGSPLSLECTVEGTSNPNLYWYRQAAGRGLQLLFYSVGIGQISSEVPQNLSASRPQDRQFILSSKKLLLSDSGFYLCAWIGLDEQFFGPGTRLTVL.

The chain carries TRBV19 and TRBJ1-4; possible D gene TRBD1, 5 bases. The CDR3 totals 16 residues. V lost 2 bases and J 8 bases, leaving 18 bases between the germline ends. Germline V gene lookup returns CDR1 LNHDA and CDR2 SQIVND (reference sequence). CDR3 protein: CASSIFSPGGDEKLFF. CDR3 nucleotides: TGTGCCAGTAGTATATTCTCCCCGGGGGGGGACGAAAAACTGTTTTTT.

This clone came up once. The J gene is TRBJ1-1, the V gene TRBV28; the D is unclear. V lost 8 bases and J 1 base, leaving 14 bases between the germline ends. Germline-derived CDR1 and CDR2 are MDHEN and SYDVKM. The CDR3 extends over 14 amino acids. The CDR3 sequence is CASSSRARNTEAFF. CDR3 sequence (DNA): TGTGCCAGCTCCTCAAGGGCGAGGAACACTGAAGCTTTCTTT.

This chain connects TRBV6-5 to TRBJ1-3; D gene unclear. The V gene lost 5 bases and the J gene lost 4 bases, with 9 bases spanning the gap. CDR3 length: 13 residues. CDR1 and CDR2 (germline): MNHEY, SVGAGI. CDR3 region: CASSAVSGNTIYF. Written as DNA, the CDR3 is TGTGCCAGCAGTGCCGTGTCAGGAAACACCATATATTTT.

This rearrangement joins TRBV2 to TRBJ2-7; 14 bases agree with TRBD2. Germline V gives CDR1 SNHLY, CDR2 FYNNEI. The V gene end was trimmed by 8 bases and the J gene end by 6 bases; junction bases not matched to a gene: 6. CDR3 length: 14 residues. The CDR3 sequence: CASFQGLAGGEQYF. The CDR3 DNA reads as TGTGCCAGCTTCCAAGGACTAGCGGGAGGCGAGCAGTACTTC.